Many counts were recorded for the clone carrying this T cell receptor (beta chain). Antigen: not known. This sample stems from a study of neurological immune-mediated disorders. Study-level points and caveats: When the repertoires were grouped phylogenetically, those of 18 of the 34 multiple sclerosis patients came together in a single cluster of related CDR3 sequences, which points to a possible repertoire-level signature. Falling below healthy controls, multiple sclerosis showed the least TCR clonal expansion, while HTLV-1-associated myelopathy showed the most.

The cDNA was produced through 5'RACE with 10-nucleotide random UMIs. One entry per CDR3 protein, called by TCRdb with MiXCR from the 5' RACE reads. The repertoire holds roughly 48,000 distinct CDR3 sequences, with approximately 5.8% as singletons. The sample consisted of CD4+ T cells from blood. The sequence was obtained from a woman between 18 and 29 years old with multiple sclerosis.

The CDR3, as DNA: TGTGCCAGCAGCTTAGCGCTTAGTAGGGAGACAGATACGCAGTATTTT. Its translation: CASSLALSRETDTQYF. The V gene is TRBV7-6, the J gene TRBJ2-3, with D possibly TRBD2 on 5 matching bases. V lost 0 bases and J 3 bases, leaving 13 bases between the germline ends. The germline V gene encodes CDR1 SGHVS and CDR2 FNYEAQ. The CDR3 loop spans 16 amino acids.